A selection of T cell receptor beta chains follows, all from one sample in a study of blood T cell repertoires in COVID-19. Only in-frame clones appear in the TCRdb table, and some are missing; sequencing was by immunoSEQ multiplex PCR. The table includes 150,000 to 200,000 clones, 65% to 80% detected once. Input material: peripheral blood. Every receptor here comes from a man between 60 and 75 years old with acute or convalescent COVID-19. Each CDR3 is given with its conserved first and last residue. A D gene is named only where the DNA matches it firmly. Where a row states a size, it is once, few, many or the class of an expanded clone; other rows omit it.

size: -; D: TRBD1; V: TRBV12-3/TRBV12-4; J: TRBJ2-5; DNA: TGTGCCAGCAGCACGACAGGGATGGAGACCCAGTACTTC; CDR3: CASSTTGMETQYF
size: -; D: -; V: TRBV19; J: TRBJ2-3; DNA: TGTGCCAGTAGTATAGTACGGGGTGGCACAGATACGCAGTATTTT; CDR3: CASSIVRGGTDTQYF
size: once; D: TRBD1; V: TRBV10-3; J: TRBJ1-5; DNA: TGTGCCATCAGTGAGTCTCGGGGACAGAGCAATCAGCCCCAGCATTTT; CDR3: CAISESRGQSNQPQHF
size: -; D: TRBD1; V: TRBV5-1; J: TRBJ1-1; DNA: TGCGCCAGCAGCTCGCCGGGACAGGGGGCTACTGAAGCTTTCTTT; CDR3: CASSSPGQGATEAFF
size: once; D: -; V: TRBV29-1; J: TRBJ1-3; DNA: TGCAGCGTTCTGAGGGTCGCAAGCATTGGAAACACCATATATTTT; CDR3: CSVLRVASIGNTIYF
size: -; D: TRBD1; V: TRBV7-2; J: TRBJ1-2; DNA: TGTGCCAGCAGCGCGACAGGACAGGGTAACTATGGCTACACCTTC; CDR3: CASSATGQGNYGYTF
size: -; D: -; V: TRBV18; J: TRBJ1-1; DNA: TGTGCCAGCTCACCGGGCAGGGCGTTGGGCACTGAAGCTTTCTTT; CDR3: CASSPGRALGTEAFF
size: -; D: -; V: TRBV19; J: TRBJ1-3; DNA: TGTGCCAGTAGTATAGTTCGGGGCTCTGGAAACACCATATATTTT; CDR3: CASSIVRGSGNTIYF
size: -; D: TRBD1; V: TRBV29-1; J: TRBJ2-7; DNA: TGCAGCGTGGATCCAGGGGGCGATGGATACGAGCAGTACTTC; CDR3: CSVDPGGDGYEQYF
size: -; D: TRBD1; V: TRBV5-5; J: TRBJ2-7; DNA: TGTGCCAGCAGCTTTAGTCCCAGGGGGTCAGGGGCCTACGAGCAGTACTTC; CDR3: CASSFSPRGSGAYEQYF
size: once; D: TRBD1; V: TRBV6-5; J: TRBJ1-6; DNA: TGTGCCAGCAGTTACTCCTCGCAGGGGGATTCACCCCTCCACTTT; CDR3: CASSYSSQGDSPLHF
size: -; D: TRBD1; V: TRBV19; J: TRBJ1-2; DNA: TGTGCCAGTAGTAAATTGACAGGGGGTTTGGATTACACCTTC; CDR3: CASSKLTGGLDYTF
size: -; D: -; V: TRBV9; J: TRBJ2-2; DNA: TGTGCCAGCAGCACTGGCCGGGGCGGGGAGCTGTTTTTT; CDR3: CASSTGRGGELFF
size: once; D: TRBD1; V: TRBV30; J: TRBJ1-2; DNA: TGTGCCTGGAGTGTAGGGGGCCCTCAGTATGGCTACACCTTC; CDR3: CAWSVGGPQYGYTF
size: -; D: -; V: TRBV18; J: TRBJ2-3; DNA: TGTGCCAGCTCACCCATGAGAAGCACAGATACGCAGTATTTT; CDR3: CASSPMRSTDTQYF
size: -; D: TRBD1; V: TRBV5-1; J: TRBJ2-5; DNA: TGCGCCAGCAGAGCCGGGACAGGGGGCGAAGAGACCCAGTACTTC; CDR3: CASRAGTGGEETQYF
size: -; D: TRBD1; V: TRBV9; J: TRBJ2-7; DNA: TGTGCCAGCAGCACATCCGGGACAGACTCCTACGAGCAGTACTTC; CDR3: CASSTSGTDSYEQYF
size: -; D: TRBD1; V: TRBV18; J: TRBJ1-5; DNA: TGTGCCAGCTCACGAGGACAGGGAGATCCCAATCAGCCCCAGCATTTT; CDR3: CASSRGQGDPNQPQHF
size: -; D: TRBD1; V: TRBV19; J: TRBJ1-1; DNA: TGTGCCAGTAGTGGAAAGACAGGGGTTGAAGCTTTCTTT; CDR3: CASSGKTGVEAFF
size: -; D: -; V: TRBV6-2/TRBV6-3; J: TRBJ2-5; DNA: TGTGCCAGCAGTTACGGCGGGACAGTTCAAGAGACCCAGTACTTC; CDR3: CASSYGGTVQETQYF
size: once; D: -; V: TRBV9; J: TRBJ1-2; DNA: TGTGCCAGCAGCGTAGACTCGGGGTCGGACTATGGCTACACCTTC; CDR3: CASSVDSGSDYGYTF
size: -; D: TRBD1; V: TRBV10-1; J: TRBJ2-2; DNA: TGCGCCAGCAGTGGCAGGGGGCCCCGCGGCACCGGGGAGCTGTTTTTT; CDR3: CASSGRGPRGTGELFF
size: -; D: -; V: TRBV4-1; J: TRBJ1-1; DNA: TGCGCCAGCAGCCAAGATCTAGGGGGAGTCACTGAAGCTTTCTTT; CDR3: CASSQDLGGVTEAFF
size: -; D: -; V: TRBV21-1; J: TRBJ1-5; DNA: TGTGCCAGCTGCCAAGAGGGGCGCCAAGATCAGCCCCAGCATTTT; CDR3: CASCQEGRQDQPQHF
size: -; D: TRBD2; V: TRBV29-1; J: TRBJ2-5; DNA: TGCAGCGTTGAACTAGCGGGGGGGCCTTATGTAGAGACCCAGTACTTC; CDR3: CSVELAGGPYVETQYF
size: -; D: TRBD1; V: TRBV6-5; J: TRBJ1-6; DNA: TGTGCCAGCAGCCGCCGGACAGGGAATAATTCACCCCTCCACTTT; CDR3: CASSRRTGNNSPLHF
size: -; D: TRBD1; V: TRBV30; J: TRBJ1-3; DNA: TGTGCCTGGAGTTTTAGAACAGGGGGCTCTGGAAACACCATATATTTT; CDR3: CAWSFRTGGSGNTIYF
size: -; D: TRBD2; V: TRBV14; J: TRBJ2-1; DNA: TGTGCCAGCAGCCAAGGCCCTGGTCCGGGACTAGCGGGGGGTGATGAGCAGTTCTTC; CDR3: CASSQGPGPGLAGGDEQFF
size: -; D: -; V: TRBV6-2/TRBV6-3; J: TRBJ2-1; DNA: TGTGCCAGCAGTCGCTCGTGGGCGCTGGGGAGTGAGCAGTTCTTC; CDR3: CASSRSWALGSEQFF
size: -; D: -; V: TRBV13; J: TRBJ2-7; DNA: TGTGCCAGCAGCCCGACAGGCTTCTCCTACGAGCAGTACTTC; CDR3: CASSPTGFSYEQYF
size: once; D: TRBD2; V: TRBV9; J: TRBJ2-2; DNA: TGTGCCAGCAGCGAGACTAGCGGGGGGGCTAGCACCGGGGAGCTGTTTTTT; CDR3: CASSETSGGASTGELFF
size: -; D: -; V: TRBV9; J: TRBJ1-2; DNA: TGTGCCAGCAGCGTAGATAGCTCGCCTAACTATGGCTACACCTTC; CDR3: CASSVDSSPNYGYTF
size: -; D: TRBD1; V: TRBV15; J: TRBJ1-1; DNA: TGTGCCACCAGCAGGGGGCGGACAGGGTGGAACACTGAAGCTTTCTTT; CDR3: CATSRGRTGWNTEAFF
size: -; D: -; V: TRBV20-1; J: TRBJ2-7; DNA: TGCAGTGCTACCAGTGGCCACGAGCAGTACTTC; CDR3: CSATSGHEQYF
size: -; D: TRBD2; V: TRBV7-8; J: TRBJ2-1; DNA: TGTGCCAGCAGCTTAAGGACTAGCGGGGTTAACAATGAGCAGTTCTTC; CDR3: CASSLRTSGVNNEQFF
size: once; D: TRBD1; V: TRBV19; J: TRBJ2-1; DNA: TGTGCCAGTAGTATGACAGGGGGTTACAATGAGCAGTTCTTC; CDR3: CASSMTGGYNEQFF
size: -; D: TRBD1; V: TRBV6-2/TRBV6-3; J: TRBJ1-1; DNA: TGTGCCAGCAGTAGGGGGCGTCTTACTGAAGCTTTCTTT; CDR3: CASSRGRLTEAFF
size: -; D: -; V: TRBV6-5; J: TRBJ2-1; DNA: TGTGCCAGCAGTCGCCCCGGGAAGAACAATGAGCAGTTCTTC; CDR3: CASSRPGKNNEQFF
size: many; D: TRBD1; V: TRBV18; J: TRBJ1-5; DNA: TGTGCCAGCTCACAAGGACAGGGTGGCAATCAGCCCCAGCATTTT; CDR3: CASSQGQGGNQPQHF
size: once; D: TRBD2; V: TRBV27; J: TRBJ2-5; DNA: TGTGCCAGCAGTCCGATAGGAAAGGGACTAGCGGTACAAGAGACCCAGTACTTC; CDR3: CASSPIGKGLAVQETQYF
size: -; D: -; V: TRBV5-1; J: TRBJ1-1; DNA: TGCGCCAGCGGCGGAGGGTCAGGGAACACTGAAGCTTTCTTT; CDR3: CASGGGSGNTEAFF
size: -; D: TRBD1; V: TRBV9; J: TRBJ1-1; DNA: TGTGCCAGCAGCGTAGCGGCAGGGGGAATCACTGAAGCTTTCTTT; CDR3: CASSVAAGGITEAFF
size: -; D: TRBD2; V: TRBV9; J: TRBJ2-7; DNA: TGTGCCAGCAGCGAACTAGCGGGGGTAGACGAGCAGTACTTC; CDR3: CASSELAGVDEQYF
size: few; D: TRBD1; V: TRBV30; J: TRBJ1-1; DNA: TGTGCCTCGGACAGGGGGGACACTGAAGCTTTCTTT; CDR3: CASDRGDTEAFF
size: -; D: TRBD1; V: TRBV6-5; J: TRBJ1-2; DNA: TGTGCCAGCAGAGACAGGGCCTCGGATGGCTACACCTTC; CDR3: CASRDRASDGYTF
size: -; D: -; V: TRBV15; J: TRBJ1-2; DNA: TGTGCCACCAGCAGGGGAGAAAACTATGGCTACACCTTC; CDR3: CATSRGENYGYTF
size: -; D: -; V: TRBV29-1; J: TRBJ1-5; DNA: TGCAGCGTTGGGGGAACTGTCGGGGGAAGCAATCAGCCCCAGCATTTT; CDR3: CSVGGTVGGSNQPQHF
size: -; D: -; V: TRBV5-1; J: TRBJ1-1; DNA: TGCGCCAGCAGTTTTCGGTCTGGGGAGGCTTTCTTT; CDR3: CASSFRSGEAFF
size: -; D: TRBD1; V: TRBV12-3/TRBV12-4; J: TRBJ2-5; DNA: TGTGCCAGCAGTGGACAGGGGGAGACCCAGTACTTC; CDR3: CASSGQGETQYF
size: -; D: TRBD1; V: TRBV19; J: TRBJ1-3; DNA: TGTGCCAGTAGTACGGGGCAGGGGGTATCCTTCCCTTACTCTGGAAACACCATATATTTT; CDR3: CASSTGQGVSFPYSGNTIYF
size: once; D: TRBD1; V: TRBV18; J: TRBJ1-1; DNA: TGTGCCAGCTCACCAAGGCAGGGGGAGAACACTGAAGCTTTCTTT; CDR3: CASSPRQGENTEAFF
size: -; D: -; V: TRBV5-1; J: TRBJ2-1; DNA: TGCGCCAGCAGCTTGGGTCGGAGCTCCTACAATGAGCAGTTCTTC; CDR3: CASSLGRSSYNEQFF
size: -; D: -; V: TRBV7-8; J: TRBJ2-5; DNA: TGTGCCAGCAGCTTAGCGCTGAACTCGCCGCGGGAGACCCAGTACTTC; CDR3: CASSLALNSPRETQYF
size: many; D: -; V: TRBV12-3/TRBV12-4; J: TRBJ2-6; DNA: TGTGCCAGCCAAATGACAGGCCCCAACGTCCTGACTTTC; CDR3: CASQMTGPNVLTF
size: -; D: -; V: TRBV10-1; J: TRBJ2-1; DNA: TGCGCCAGCAGTGAGTCACGGGGTAGCTCCTACAATGAGCAGTTCTTC; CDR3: CASSESRGSSYNEQFF
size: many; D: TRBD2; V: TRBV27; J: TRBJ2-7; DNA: TGTGCCAGCAGTCTAGCGGGGGCTCAATACGAGCAGTACTTC; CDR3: CASSLAGAQYEQYF
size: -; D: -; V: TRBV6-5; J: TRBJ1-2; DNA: TGTGCCAGCAGTTGGGGAACCGACAGGAACTATGGCTACACCTTC; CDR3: CASSWGTDRNYGYTF
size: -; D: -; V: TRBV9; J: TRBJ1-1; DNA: TGTGCCAGCAGCGGCAGTTTGGGCCCCACTGAAGCTTTCTTT; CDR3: CASSGSLGPTEAFF
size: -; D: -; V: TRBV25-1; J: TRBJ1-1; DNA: TGTGCCAGCAGTGAGGACCCAGGAGGGTTCACTGAAGCTTTCTTT; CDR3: CASSEDPGGFTEAFF
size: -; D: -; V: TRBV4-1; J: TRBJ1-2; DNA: TGCGCCAGCAGCCAAGCTGGCGGGGGCTACACCTTC; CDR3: CASSQAGGGYTF